The 25 T cell receptor beta chains reported below all come from one sample, sequenced in a study of T cell clonality in common variable immunodeficiency. Method: immunoSEQ multiplex PCR; TCRdb's copy keeps in-frame clones and lacks some. The sample contains about 45,000 clones, none of them singletons. Input material: peripheral blood mononuclear cells. The receptors originated from a person between 18 and 70 years old in good health.

This clone was recorded at least ten times. The CDR3 is CASSLVEFRDTEAFF. The sequenced part of the CDR3 DNA is TGTGCCAGCAGCTTAGTAGAATTTAGGGACACTGAA. This chain links TRBV7-9 with TRBJ1-1; D not resolved. With the read ending 3 residues before the CDR3 end, the germline J gene is used to fill in that end. V lost 1 base to trimming and J lost 3 bases, with 12 bases between them. The CDR3 sequence is 15 residues long. Germline-derived CDR1 and CDR2 are SEHNR and FQNEAQ (reference sequence).

In this sample, this clone turned up many times. The read halts 3 residues ahead of the CDR3 end, with the missing end drawn from the germline J gene. The chain is built from TRBV19 and TRBJ2-3; 12 nucleotides agree with TRBD2. The CDR3 runs 17 residues. V lost 3 bases, J lost 4 bases, and 8 bases stayed unmatched. CDR1 and CDR2 (germline): LNHDA, SQIVND (reference sequence). CDR3 DNA (partial): TGTGCCAGTAGTATCTTCGAACTAGCGGGGGGTCCAGATACG. It yields the protein CASSIFELAGGPDT. Given in full, the CDR3 is CASSIFELAGGPDTQYF. The full variable domain, rest sourced from reference TRBV19 and TRBJ2-3, is DGGITQSPKYLFRKEGQNVTLSCEQNLNHDAMYWYRQDPGQGLRLIYYSQIVNDFQKGDIAEGYSVSREKKESFPLTVTSAQKNPTAFYLCASSIFELAGGPDTQYFGPGTRLTVL.

A word on this clone: The CDR3 end is not reached by the read, which stops 3 residues before it; the germline J gene fills it in. The rearrangement joins TRBV5-3 to TRBJ1-6; D call uncertain. TRBV5-3 is assigned to the ORF class and has an uncertain function. Trimming removed 5 bases at V and 6 bases at J, with 12 bases between. This CDR3 contains 14 residues. CDR3 sequence: CARSSTRVNSPLHF. The CDR3 DNA, read in part, is TGTGCCAGAAGTTCCACTAGGGTTAATTCACCC.

At least ten counts were recorded for this clone. The CDR3 here is CASSDLAGGYNEQFF. The DNA read from the CDR3 is TGTGCCAGCAGTGACCTAGCGGGGGGGTACAATGAG. The chain employs TRBV6-4 and TRBJ2-1; TRBD2 matches 12 bases. The read terminates 3 residues ahead of where the CDR3 ends, so the germline J gene completes it. V lost 2 bases and J lost 4; bases outside the gene matches: 0. Germline V gene sequence: CDR1 MRHNA, CDR2 SNTAGT. CDR3 length: 15 amino acids.

This clone was seen repeatedly, ten times or more. The CDR3 goes on 3 residues after the read ends, and that part is filled in from the germline J gene. This chain joins TRBV4-1 and TRBJ2-3; TRBD1 matches 7 bases. Germline V gene data show CDR1 as MGHRA and CDR2 as YSYEKL. The CDR3 is 15 residues long. Trimming took 4 bases from V and 4 from J; bases not matched to a gene: 8. CDR3 sequence: CASSLLDRVADTQYF. The CDR3 DNA, read in part, is TGCGCCAGCAGCCTCCTCGACAGGGTGGCAGATACG.

At least ten counts were recorded for this clone. The CDR3 end lies 3 residues beyond the end of the read and is filled in from the germline J gene. The V gene is TRBV6-2 or TRBV6-3, the J gene TRBJ1-6; TRBD1 might be the D (6 bases). V was cut by 6 bases and J by 7 bases, with 16 bases left in between. Germline CDR1 reads MNHEY; CDR2 reads SVGEGT. The CDR3 is made up of 15 amino acids. The CDR3 here is CASRGGSLRNSPLHF. The part of the CDR3 DNA that was read is TGTGCCAGCAGAGGGGGTTCATTACGGAATTCACCC.

This clone was seen repeatedly, ten times or more. The read stops 3 residues short of the end of the CDR3; the missing end is completed from the germline J gene. This chain connects TRBV20-1 to TRBJ2-1; D gene ambiguous. The V gene lost 6 bases and the J gene lost 0 bases, with 15 bases spanning the gap. Looked up from germline, CDR1 is DFQATT and CDR2 is SNEGSKA (reference sequence). The length of the CDR3 is 15 residues. The DNA read from the CDR3 is TGCAGTGCCGCATCTGGTGCGCTCTCCTACAATGAG. This translates into CSAASGALSYNE. The whole CDR3 protein is CSAASGALSYNEQFF.

This clone was seen repeatedly, ten times or more. The read terminates 3 residues before the CDR3 end, so the remaining end is supplied by the germline J gene. The chain employs TRBV5-6 and TRBJ1-2; no definite D call. The germline gives CDR1 SGHDT, CDR2 YYEEEE. Trimming took off 1 base at V and 7 bases at J, with 5 bases between the two ends. The CDR3 covers 11 residues. CDR3 bases read: TGTGCCAGCAGCTTGCTTAGTGGC. Translation gives CASSLLSG. The entire CDR3 protein reads CASSLLSGYTF.

This clone was counted at least ten times. The sequence runs out 3 residues before the end of the CDR3; the remainder is reconstructed from the germline J gene. The chain has TRBV7-9 and TRBJ2-1; 10 bases match TRBD1. The CDR3 covers 15 residues. J was trimmed by 4 bases and V by 5 bases; bases with no gene match: 5. Per the germline V gene, CDR1 is SEHNR and CDR2 is FQNEAQ (reference sequence). The sequenced CDR3 bases are TGTGCCAGCAGCCAGCCGGGACAGGGGTACAATGAG. It translates to CASSQPGQGYNE. Given in full, the CDR3 is CASSQPGQGYNEQFF.

The table lists this clone with many counts. The read terminates 3 residues ahead of where the CDR3 ends, so the germline J gene completes it. This chain connects TRBV10-2 to TRBJ2-2; no reliable D call. The CDR3 runs 13 residues. The germline gives CDR1 WSHSY, CDR2 SAAADI. Trimming removed 2 bases at V and 6 bases at J, with 7 bases between. The DNA read from the CDR3 is TGCGCCAGCAGTGAGGCACTCCCCGGGGAG. Amino acid sequence: CASSEALPGE. The whole CDR3 protein reads CASSEALPGELFF.

This clone was counted many times. The read comes to an end 3 residues before the CDR3 does, leaving the germline J gene to fill in the end. V gene TRBV2 combines with J gene TRBJ2-5; TRBD2 matches at 7 bases. In germline, CDR1 is SNHLY, CDR2 FYNNEI. The CDR3 totals 12 residues. Trimming at V came to 10 bases and at J to 5 bases, leaving 7 bases not matched to a gene. The CDR3 bases that were read are TGTGCCACGGCGGGAGTTGGGGAGACC. This encodes CATAGVGET. The CDR3 in its entirety is CATAGVGETQYF.

The sample holds many counts of this clone. The CDR3 bases that were read are TGCGCCAGCAGCTTGGGAGGCGGGAGGGTCGACAATGAG. Its protein product is CASSLGGGRVDNE. The whole CDR3 reads CASSLGGGRVDNEQFF. The genes are TRBV5-1 and TRBJ2-1, with 9 positions matching TRBD2. The read gets to within 3 residues of the CDR3 end, and the germline J gene fills in the rest. CDR1 is SGHRS, CDR2 YFSETQ, per germline. With 0 bases clipped from V and 5 bases from J, the junction kept 6 bases outside the gene matches. CDR3 size: 16 residues.

This clone appeared many times. The read comes to an end 3 residues before the CDR3 does, leaving the germline J gene to fill in the end. The chain recombines TRBV2 with TRBJ1-5, with 7 bases that match TRBD1. CDR3 length: 15 residues. The trim removed 7 bases at V and 6 bases at J, leaving 12 bases unmatched. The germline gives CDR1 SNHLY, CDR2 FYNNEI. The sequenced CDR3 bases are TGTGCCAGCAACCTAGACAGGGTTAGCGGTCAGCCC. It is translated as CASNLDRVSGQP. The entire CDR3 sequence reads CASNLDRVSGQPQHF.

This clone was picked up many times. The DNA ends 3 residues before the CDR3 does, and the rest of the CDR3 is filled in from the germline J gene. The chain is built from TRBV27 and TRBJ2-3; 9 bases are shared with TRBD2. Trimming removed 4 bases from V and 0 bases from J; junction bases left unmatched: 5. CDR3 length equals 16 residues. Germline CDR1 and CDR2: MNHEY and SMNVEV (reference sequence). The CDR3 DNA, read in part, is TGTGCCAGCAGTTCGACCCTAGCGGGGAGCACAGATACG. Its protein is CASSSTLAGSTDT. The complete CDR3 sequence is CASSSTLAGSTDTQYF.

This clone was detected ten times or more. The sequenced fragment ends 3 residues before the CDR3 boundary, so the rest is inferred from the germline J gene. The J gene is TRBJ1-6, the V gene TRBV20-1; 7 nucleotides match TRBD1. The length of the CDR3 is 16 residues. V lost 3 bases and J lost 0; bases outside the gene matches: 5. Germline values: CDR1 DFQATT, CDR2 SNEGSKA (reference sequence). CDR3 DNA (partial): TGCAGTGCTAGTGCGACAGGGAGCTCCTATAATTCACCC. It encodes CSASATGSSYNSP. The whole CDR3 protein reads CSASATGSSYNSPLHF.

This clone has a count of ten or more. CDR3 in amino acids: CASSATSSYEQYF. CDR3 DNA (partial): TGTGCCAGCAGTGCCACTAGCTCCTACGAG. The rearrangement uses TRBV27 and TRBJ2-7; D perhaps matches TRBD2 (5 bases). The CDR3 end falls 3 residues outside the read, so it is completed with the germline J gene. CDR1 is MNHEY and CDR2 is SMNVEV in the germline V gene (reference sequence). This CDR3 is 13 amino acids long. V was shortened by 5 bases and J by 0 bases, with 8 bases between the two germline ends.

At least ten counts were recorded for this clone. With the read ending 3 residues before the CDR3 end, the germline J gene is used to fill in that end. The rearrangement uses TRBV4-1 and TRBJ2-2; a weak D match, TRBD2 (6 bases). The V end lost 4 bases, the J end lost 0 bases, and 12 bases lay between the germline ends. This CDR3 is built from 16 residues. Germline V gives CDR1 MGHRA, CDR2 YSYEKL. CDR3 protein: CASSLSPGANTGELFF. The sequenced part of the CDR3 DNA is TGCGCCAGCAGCCTCAGTCCGGGGGCGAACACCGGGGAG.

This clone has at least ten counts. The CDR3 extends 3 residues past the end of the read, so its final part is completed from the germline J gene. This chain joins TRBV30 and TRBJ1-4, with D tentatively TRBD1 (5 bases). V was trimmed by 0 bases and J by 10 bases, leaving 18 bases between them. Germline loops: CDR1 GTSNPN, CDR2 SVGIG (reference sequence). The CDR3 runs to 15 residues. The CDR3 loop is CAWSVPVQEVRKLFF. Incomplete CDR3 DNA: TGTGCCTGGAGTGTCCCGGTACAGGAGGTCCGAAAA.

In this sample, this clone turned up many times. The DNA read from the CDR3 is TGTGCCATCAGTGACGGGGTTGGTAAGCCC. Amino acid sequence: CAISDGVGKP. The whole CDR3 protein is CAISDGVGKPQHF. The chain carries TRBV10-3 and TRBJ1-5; D is unclear. Read sequence stops 3 residues before the CDR3 end, and the germline J gene provides the missing end. Germline CDR1 ENHRY, CDR2 SYGVKD. The CDR3 runs to 13 residues. V was pared by 3 bases and J by 8 bases, with 11 bases between.

This clone occurred many times. A junction boundary mismatches the germline segment, possibly from a read error. The read ends 3 residues early relative to the CDR3; the germline J gene fills the gap. This rearrangement joins TRBV11-2 to TRBJ2-5; maybe TRBD2 (6 bases). Looked up from germline, CDR1 is SGHAT and CDR2 is FQNNGV. The CDR3 has 15 residues. The CDR3 bases that were read are TGTGCCAGCAGCCTAGAGGGCCGGGGGCAAGAGACC. Protein product: CASSLEGRGQET. The full CDR3 reads CASSLEGRGQETQYF.

This clone was detected many times. The CDR3 is cut off 3 residues early in the read; its end comes from the germline J gene. V gene TRBV18 combines with J gene TRBJ1-5, with a possible D match to TRBD1 (6 bases). Germline CDR1 KGHSH, CDR2 LQKENI. The length of the CDR3 is 16 residues. The ends were cut back, 4 bases at V and 2 bases at J, with 15 bases in the middle. Incomplete CDR3 DNA: TGTGCCAGCTCACGGGGGTACAGGGAAGGCAATCAGCCC. Its translation is CASSRGYREGNQP. The whole CDR3 protein is CASSRGYREGNQPQHF.

This clone was counted at least ten times. The read ends 3 residues early relative to the CDR3; the germline J gene fills the gap. This sequence joins TRBV29-1 and TRBJ2-1; 8 nucleotides align to TRBD1. Per germline, CDR1 SQVTM and CDR2 ANQGSEA. The length of the CDR3 is 17 residues. Trimming cost V 4 bases and J 4 bases; bases outside gene matches: 15. The CDR3 sequence is CSVVGPGQGKPYNEQFF. The CDR3 bases that were read are TGCAGCGTTGTGGGCCCCGGACAGGGTAAACCTTACAATGAG.

This clone was observed many times. The DNA ends 3 residues before the CDR3 does, and the rest of the CDR3 is filled in from the germline J gene. The rearrangement uses TRBV28 and TRBJ1-2; unclear D gene. CDR1 and CDR2 (germline): MDHEN, SYDVKM. The CDR3 consists of 10 residues. CDR3 DNA (partial): TGTGCCAGCCGCCTAGAAGGC. Translating it yields CASRLEG. The whole CDR3 sequence reads CASRLEGYTF.

This clone has at least ten counts. The sequenced fragment ends 3 residues before the CDR3 boundary, so the rest is inferred from the germline J gene. This chain connects TRBV5-1 to TRBJ2-1; 8 nucleotides align to TRBD1. The length of the CDR3 is 16 residues. The V gene's germline CDR1 is SGHRS and CDR2 YFSETQ. V was pared by 0 bases and J by 5 bases, with 7 bases of the junction left unmatched. CDR3 DNA (partial): TGCGCCAGCAGCTTGGGGGACAGGATGGCCAACAATGAG. Translating gives CASSLGDRMANNE. The CDR3 as a whole reads CASSLGDRMANNEQFF.

This clone came up many times. The missing CDR3 end, 3 residues past where the read stops, is filled in from the germline J gene. V and J are TRBV7-9 and TRBJ2-5, with D possibly being TRBD1 (5 bases). Germline CDR1 SEHNR, CDR2 FQNEAQ (reference sequence). The V and J ends lost 3 bases and 5 bases respectively, with 10 bases between them. The CDR3 runs 13 residues. The part of the CDR3 DNA that was read is TGTGCCAGCAGCTTGATGACAGTCGAGACC. This encodes CASSLMTVET. The whole CDR3 protein reads CASSLMTVETQYF.